What follows are 32 T cell receptor beta chains derived from one specimen sequenced in a study of blood T cell repertoires in COVID-19. Assay used: immunoSEQ multiplex PCR; TCRdb lists only in-frame clones, some missing. The sample carries roughly 260,000 clones, around nine tenths recorded once. Sample: peripheral blood. Every receptor here comes from a man between 35 and 55 years old who had recovered from COVID-19.

The chain recombines TRBV5-4 with TRBJ1-1, with TRBD1 matching 10 bases. Per the germline V gene, CDR1 is SGHNT and CDR2 is YYREEE (reference sequence). The V gene end was trimmed by 3 bases and the J gene end by 2 bases; junction bases not matched to a gene: 4. This CDR3 region has 15 residues. The CDR3 DNA follows: TGTGCCAGCAGCTCGGGGGACAGGGGTAACACTGAAGCTTTCTTT. Translating gives CASSSGDRGNTEAFF.

V and J are TRBV14 and TRBJ2-5, with D perhaps matching TRBD2 (5 bases). This CDR3 has 18 residues. V shed 0 bases and J shed 5 bases, with 22 bases lying between them. The germline V gene encodes CDR1 SGHDN and CDR2 FVKESK. CDR3 nucleotide sequence: TGTGCCAGCAGCCAAGATGGGAACCTCGTCGGGGTCTCGGAGACCCAGTACTTC. It encodes CASSQDGNLVGVSETQYF.

The DNA for the CDR3 is TGCGCCAGCAGCTCCGGGACAGTCCCCTACGAGCAGTACTTC. It encodes CASSSGTVPYEQYF. The gene calls are TRBV5-1 and TRBJ2-7; 7 positions match TRBD1. Germline trimming cut 3 bases from V and 2 bases from J; bases unmatched to any gene: 5. CDR3 size: 14 residues. Germline CDR1 is SGHRS and CDR2 is YFSETQ.

The CDR3: CASSSLDDRVYGYTF. DNA of the CDR3: TGTGCCAGCAGCTCGCTCGATGACAGGGTCTATGGCTACACCTTC. V and J are TRBV5-6 and TRBJ1-2; 7 bases are a match to TRBD1. The CDR3 totals 15 residues. The V gene end was trimmed by 3 bases and the J gene end by 4 bases; junction bases not matched to a gene: 9. The germline gives CDR1 SGHDT, CDR2 YYEEEE.

This clone turned up a few times. V usage is TRBV5-1 and J usage is TRBJ2-7; 12 bases are a match to TRBD1. The CDR3 has 14 residues. Germline loops: CDR1 SGHRS, CDR2 YFSETQ. Trimming at V came to 3 bases and at J to 2 bases, leaving 0 bases not matched to a gene. CDR3 sequence (DNA): TGCGCCAGCAGCTGGGACAGGGGGCCCTACGAGCAGTACTTC. Encoded protein: CASSWDRGPYEQYF.

The V gene is TRBV5-1, the J gene TRBJ2-2; weak D call: TRBD2 (7 bases). Germline values: CDR1 SGHRS, CDR2 YFSETQ. The ends were cut back, 0 bases at V and 6 bases at J, with 18 bases in the middle. The CDR3 totals 17 residues. CDR3: CASSLDGGGNRPGELFF. Here the CDR3 DNA reads TGCGCCAGCAGCTTGGATGGCGGGGGCAACCGTCCCGGGGAGCTGTTTTTT.

In its sample, this clone was seen a few times. This rearrangement joins TRBV9 to TRBJ2-5, with 7 bases lining up with TRBD1. CDR3 length equals 17 residues. The J segment lost 5 bases and the V segment lost 0 bases, leaving 13 bases of the junction unmatched. Germline loops: CDR1 SGDLS, CDR2 YYNGEE. CDR3: CASSVGLGTVLQETQYF. The CDR3 bases are TGTGCCAGCAGCGTAGGGTTAGGGACAGTCCTACAGGAGACCCAGTACTTC.

V is TRBV15 and J is TRBJ1-5; no clear D gene. The germline V gene encodes CDR1 LNHNV and CDR2 YYDKDF (reference sequence). Trimming took off 4 bases at V and 2 bases at J, with 18 bases between the two ends. This CDR3 region has 17 residues. CDR3 DNA sequence: TGTGCCACCAGCAAAAAACCCGGGGTATATGGCAATCAGCCCCAGCATTTT. It translates to CATSKKPGVYGNQPQHF.

The CDR3 here is CASSLGTPVSYEQYF. CDR3 sequence (DNA): TGTGCCAGCAGCCTCGGGACACCTGTCTCCTACGAGCAGTACTTC. The rearrangement joins TRBV7-9 to TRBJ2-7; perhaps TRBD1 as D (6 bases). This CDR3 contains 15 residues. Trimming shortened V by 5 bases and J by 0 bases, and 14 bases separated the two germline ends. Per the germline V gene, CDR1 is SEHNR and CDR2 is FQNEAQ (reference sequence).

This chain connects TRBV9 to TRBJ2-7; 9 bases agree with TRBD2. Germline assignment: CDR1 SGDLS and CDR2 YYNGEE. V shed 0 bases, J shed 6 bases, and the junction held 10 bases outside the gene matches. The CDR3 contains 16 residues. The CDR3 is CASSVAPSGGRAEQYF. CDR3 DNA sequence: TGTGCCAGCAGCGTAGCCCCCAGCGGGGGGCGTGCCGAGCAGTACTTC. Together with reference TRBV9 and TRBJ2-7, the CDR3 gives the full variable domain: DSGVTQTPKHLITATGQRVTLRCSPRSGDLSVYWYQQSLDQGLQFLIQYYNGEERAKGNILERFSAQQFPDLHSELNLSSLELGDSALYFCASSVAPSGGRAEQYFGPGTRLTVT.

V gene TRBV10-3 combines with J gene TRBJ2-2; TRBD2 matches at 11 bases. V shed 6 bases, J shed 6 bases, and the junction held 3 bases outside the gene matches. The CDR3 is 14 residues long. Germline CDR1 is ENHRY and CDR2 is SYGVKD. CDR3 sequence reads: CAIRLAGGAGELFF. DNA of the CDR3: TGTGCCATCAGGCTAGCGGGAGGAGCCGGGGAGCTGTTTTTT.

The chain couples TRBV7-2 to TRBJ1-4; no reliable D call. V lost 4 bases, J lost 11 bases, and 17 bases lay in between. Germline loops: CDR1 SGHTA, CDR2 FQGNSA. This CDR3 has 14 residues. DNA of the CDR3: TGTGCCAGCAGCTCCTCGACCCTCAGAGGGAAACTGTTTTTT. Its protein product is CASSSSTLRGKLFF.

Here the CDR3 reads CASAGQGAGNTIYF. DNA of the CDR3: TGTGCCAGCGCCGGACAGGGTGCTGGAAACACCATATATTTT. The rearrangement uses TRBV2 and TRBJ1-3; 8 bases map to TRBD1. V was pared by 8 bases and J by 2 bases, with 5 bases of the junction left unmatched. This CDR3 is built from 14 residues. Germline loops: CDR1 SNHLY, CDR2 FYNNEI.

The chain couples TRBV11-2 to TRBJ2-3, with D tentatively TRBD2 (6 bases). The CDR3 loop spans 15 amino acids. Between the trimmed V and J ends, which lost 1 base and 2 bases, there was a span of 10 bases. Germline V gives CDR1 SGHAT, CDR2 FQNNGV. The CDR3 region is CASSLVAGITDTQYF. CDR3 nucleotide sequence: TGTGCCAGCAGCTTAGTCGCGGGAATCACAGATACGCAGTATTTT.

V usage is TRBV19 and J usage is TRBJ2-1; 10 bases are a match to TRBD2. Germline V gives CDR1 LNHDA, CDR2 SQIVND (reference sequence). The V and J ends lost 6 bases and 5 bases, in that order; junction bases with no gene match: 10. The CDR3 covers 16 residues. CDR3 residues: CASRRLAGKNNNEQFF. Written as DNA, the CDR3 is TGTGCCAGTAGGAGACTAGCGGGTAAAAATAACAATGAGCAGTTCTTC.

V gene TRBV19 combines with J gene TRBJ1-3, with a possible D match to TRBD1 (5 bases). Per the germline V gene, CDR1 is LNHDA and CDR2 is SQIVND (reference sequence). CDR3 length equals 15 residues. The V gene lost 5 bases and the J gene lost 0 bases, with 11 bases spanning the gap. In DNA, the CDR3 is TGTGCCAGTAGTCCAGGACAACACTCTGGAAACACCATATATTTT. Translating gives CASSPGQHSGNTIYF. Together with reference TRBV19 and TRBJ1-3, the CDR3 gives the full variable domain: DGGITQSPKYLFRKEGQNVTLSCEQNLNHDAMYWYRQDPGQGLRLIYYSQIVNDFQKGDIAEGYSVSREKKESFPLTVTSAQKNPTAFYLCASSPGQHSGNTIYFGEGSWLTVV.

The gene calls are TRBV9 and TRBJ1-4, with a possible D match to TRBD1 (5 bases). Deletions cut 3 bases from V and 5 bases from J, with 11 bases between. Germline CDR1 SGDLS, CDR2 YYNGEE. The length of the CDR3 is 14 residues. The CDR3 DNA follows: TGTGCCAGCAGCGGCTACGGGGGAAATGAAAAACTGTTTTTT. Its protein is CASSGYGGNEKLFF.

CDR3 sequence reads: CATFGQDRQPQHF. Written as DNA, the CDR3 is TGTGCCACCTTCGGACAGGATCGTCAGCCCCAGCATTTT. The chain recombines TRBV28 with TRBJ1-5; 7 nucleotides match TRBD1. The length of the CDR3 is 13 residues. Germline V gene data show CDR1 as MDHEN and CDR2 as SYDVKM. Unmatched junction bases numbered 9, after V lost 10 bases and J lost 6 bases. Full variable domain (rest looked up from reference TRBV28 and TRBJ1-5): DVKVTQSSRYLVKRTGEKVFLECVQDMDHENMFWYRQDPGLGLRLIYFSYDVKMKEKGDIPEGYSVSREKKERFSLILESASTNQTSMYLCATFGQDRQPQHFGDGTRLSIL.

V is TRBV5-5 and J is TRBJ2-7, with 7 bases aligning to TRBD1. The CDR3 loop spans 18 amino acids. Germline lookup yields CDR1 SGHKS and CDR2 YYEKEE (reference sequence). J lost 3 bases, V lost 0 bases, and 15 bases had no gene match. The CDR3 sequence: CASSLGRGREGSIYEQYF. As DNA, the CDR3 is TGTGCCAGCAGCTTGGGTAGGGGGCGCGAGGGGTCCATCTACGAGCAGTACTTC.

V usage is TRBV11-2 and J usage is TRBJ2-7; 10 bases agree with TRBD2. The CDR3 totals 16 residues. J was trimmed by 3 bases and V by 5 bases; bases with no gene match: 10. CDR1 SGHAT and CDR2 FQNNGV come from the germline V gene. CDR3 DNA sequence: TGTGCCAGCAGCCCAGGCCTAGCGGGAGTACTCTACGAGCAGTACTTC. It codes for CASSPGLAGVLYEQYF.

V gene TRBV10-3 combines with J gene TRBJ1-6; TRBD1 agrees at 9 bases. Per germline, CDR1 ENHRY and CDR2 SYGVKD. The CDR3 covers 14 residues. V shed 6 bases, J shed 7 bases, and the junction held 4 bases outside the gene matches. The CDR3 is CAIRGQGPNSPLHF. CDR3 sequence (DNA): TGTGCCATCAGGGGACAGGGTCCGAATTCACCCCTCCACTTT.

The rearrangement links TRBV2 to TRBJ2-2; a weak D match, TRBD1 (6 bases). Germline V gene lookup returns CDR1 SNHLY and CDR2 FYNNEI. The CDR3 extends over 15 amino acids. V was trimmed by 4 bases and J by 5 bases, leaving 14 bases between them. DNA of the CDR3: TGTGCCAGCAGTGTGGGGACACCAAAAACCGGGGAGCTGTTTTTT. Protein sequence: CASSVGTPKTGELFF.

The J gene is TRBJ1-2, the V gene TRBV25-1; a possible D gene is TRBD1 (5 bases). Trimming shortened V by 4 bases and J by 5 bases, and 23 bases separated the two germline ends. CDR3 length: 17 amino acids. Germline V lookup: CDR1 MGHDK, CDR2 SYGVNS. The chain's CDR3 is CASSGPGHLGIQYGYTF. As DNA, the CDR3 is TGTGCCAGCAGTGGCCCCGGACACCTAGGGATCCAATATGGCTACACCTTC.

The rearrangement uses TRBV9 and TRBJ1-2; TRBD1 is a possible D gene (5 bases). Germline V gene lookup returns CDR1 SGDLS and CDR2 YYNGEE. The CDR3 length is 15 residues. Trimming took 0 bases from V and 2 from J, leaving 11 bases between them. The CDR3 spells CASSVGLDTNYGYTF. The CDR3 DNA reads TGTGCCAGCAGCGTAGGTCTGGACACCAACTATGGCTACACCTTC.

V is TRBV19 and J is TRBJ2-5, with D perhaps TRBD2 (6 bases). Looked up from germline, CDR1 is LNHDA and CDR2 is SQIVND (reference sequence). Trimming removed 1 base at V and 4 bases at J, with 7 bases between. The CDR3 sequence is 13 residues long. The CDR3 coding sequence is TGTGCCAGTAGTATAGGGGGGGTAGAGACCCAGTACTTC. Amino acid sequence: CASSIGGVETQYF.

This chain uses TRBV28 with TRBJ2-1, with TRBD2 matching over 14 bases. Germline CDR1 and CDR2: MDHEN and SYDVKM. The CDR3 is 16 amino acids. V was pared by 5 bases and J by 7 bases, with 7 bases of the junction left unmatched. In DNA, the CDR3 is TGTGCCAGCAGTCCAAGGGGGACTAGCGGGAGAAATGAGCAGTTCTTC. This codes for CASSPRGTSGRNEQFF.

This chain joins TRBV7-2 and TRBJ2-7; 15 nucleotides line up with TRBD2. The CDR3 loop spans 19 amino acids. V trimming: 3 bases; J trimming: 3 bases; junction bases outside the gene matches: 12. Germline lookup yields CDR1 SGHTA and CDR2 FQGNSA. For the CDR3, the DNA is TGTGCCAGCAGCTTCCCTCGGACTAGCGGGGGGGCCGCCATCTACGAGCAGTACTTC. This translates into CASSFPRTSGGAAIYEQYF.

The table lists this clone with a few counts. V usage is TRBV3-1 (or the pseudogene TRBV3-2) and J usage is TRBJ2-7, with TRBD2 identical over 10 bases. In germline, CDR1 is LGHDT, CDR2 YNNKEL (reference sequence). V gave up 4 bases and J gave up 6 bases; unmatched junction bases: 6. CDR3 length: 14 residues. The CDR3 loop reads CASSLTSGKGEQYF. The CDR3 DNA is TGTGCCAGCAGCCTAACTAGCGGGAAGGGCGAGCAGTACTTC.

This clone was observed a single time. Written as DNA, the CDR3 is TGTGCCACCAGCAGAAGGACAGGGGGCAATGAAAAACTGTTTTTT. It is translated as CATSRRTGGNEKLFF. The chain joins TRBV15 to TRBJ1-4; TRBD1 matches at 11 bases. Germline lookup yields CDR1 LNHNV and CDR2 YYDKDF (reference sequence). The CDR3 contains 15 residues. Unmatched junction bases numbered 1, after V lost 2 bases and J lost 5 bases.

The gene calls are TRBV19 and TRBJ2-7, with 9 bases matching TRBD1. With V trimmed by 4 bases and J by 2 bases, 12 bases remained unmatched. Germline CDR1 and CDR2: LNHDA and SQIVND (reference sequence). This CDR3 has 17 residues. CDR3 DNA: TGTGCCAGTAGTACGAGATCCGGGACAGGGACGACCTACGAGCAGTACTTC. Protein sequence: CASSTRSGTGTTYEQYF. Drawing the rest from reference TRBV19 and TRBJ2-7, the complete variable domain is DGGITQSPKYLFRKEGQNVTLSCEQNLNHDAMYWYRQDPGQGLRLIYYSQIVNDFQKGDIAEGYSVSREKKESFPLTVTSAQKNPTAFYLCASSTRSGTGTTYEQYFGPGTRLTVT.

The chain recombines TRBV3-1 (or the pseudogene TRBV3-2) with TRBJ2-2, with 8 bases fitting TRBD2. Germline assignment: CDR1 LGHDT and CDR2 YNNKEL (reference sequence). The CDR3 runs to 15 residues. V was pared by 5 bases and J by 7 bases, with 9 bases of the junction left unmatched. The CDR3 bases are TGTGCCAGCAGCACCCCGGGACTAGTATACGGGGAGCTGTTTTTT. Translated: CASSTPGLVYGELFF.

The chain links TRBV6-1 to TRBJ2-3; weak D call: TRBD2 (6 bases). The V gene's germline CDR1 is MNHNS and CDR2 SASEGT. The CDR3 consists of 18 residues. Trimming cost V 2 bases and J 1 base, with 19 bases left between them. The CDR3 DNA sequence: TGTGCCAGCAGTGAAAGCCCTGTGTCGAGCGGGCGCACAGATACGCAGTATTTT. This sequence encodes CASSESPVSSGRTDTQYF.